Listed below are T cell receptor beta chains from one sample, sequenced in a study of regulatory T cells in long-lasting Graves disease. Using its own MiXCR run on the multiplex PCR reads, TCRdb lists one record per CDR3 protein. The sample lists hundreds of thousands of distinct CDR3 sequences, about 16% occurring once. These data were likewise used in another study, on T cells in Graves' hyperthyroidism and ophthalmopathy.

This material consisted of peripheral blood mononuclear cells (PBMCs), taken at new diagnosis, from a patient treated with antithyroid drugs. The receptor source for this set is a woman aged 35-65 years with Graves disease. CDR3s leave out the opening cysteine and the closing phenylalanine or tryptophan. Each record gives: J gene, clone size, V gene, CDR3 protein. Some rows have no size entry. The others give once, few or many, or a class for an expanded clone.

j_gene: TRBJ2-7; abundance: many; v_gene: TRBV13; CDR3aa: ASTRRDGTYEQY
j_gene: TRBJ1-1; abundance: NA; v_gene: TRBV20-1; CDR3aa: SAGDRGTEAF
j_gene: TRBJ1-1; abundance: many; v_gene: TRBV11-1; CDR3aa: ASSFQGGGTEAF
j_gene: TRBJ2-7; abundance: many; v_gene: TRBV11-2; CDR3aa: ASRHYYEQY
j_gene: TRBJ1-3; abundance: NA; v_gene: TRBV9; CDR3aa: ASSARQGSGNTIY
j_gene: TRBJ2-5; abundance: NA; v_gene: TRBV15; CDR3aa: ATSRDRGEGETQY
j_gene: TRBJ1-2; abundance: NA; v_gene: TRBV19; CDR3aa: ASSIPVPTGGYT
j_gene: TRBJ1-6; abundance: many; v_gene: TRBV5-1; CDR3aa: ASSLAGTSNSPLH
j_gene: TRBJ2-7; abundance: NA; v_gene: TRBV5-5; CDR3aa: ASSLVEEQY
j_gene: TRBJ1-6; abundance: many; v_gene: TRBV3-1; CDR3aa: ASSQETGRYNSPLH
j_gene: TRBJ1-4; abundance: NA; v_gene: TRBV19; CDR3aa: ASSANSIEKLF
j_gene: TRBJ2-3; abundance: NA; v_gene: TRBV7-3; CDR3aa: ASSKTQVTDTQY
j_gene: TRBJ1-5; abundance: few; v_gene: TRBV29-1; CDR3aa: SVAQGGDQPQH
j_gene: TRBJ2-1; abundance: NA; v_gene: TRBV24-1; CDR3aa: ATSENPSGGAYEQF
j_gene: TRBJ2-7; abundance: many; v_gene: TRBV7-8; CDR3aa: ASSSVGQGNYYEQY
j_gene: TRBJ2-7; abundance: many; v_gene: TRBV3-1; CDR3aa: ASSQGSQYEQY
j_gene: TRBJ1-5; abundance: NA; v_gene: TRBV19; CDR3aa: ASTTSHYSNQPQH
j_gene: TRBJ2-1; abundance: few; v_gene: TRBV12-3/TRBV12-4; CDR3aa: ASRAGQYNEQF
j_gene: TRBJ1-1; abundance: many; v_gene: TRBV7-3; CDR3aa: ASSFGRGLEAF
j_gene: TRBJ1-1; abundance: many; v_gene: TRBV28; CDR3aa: ASSLPVTEAF
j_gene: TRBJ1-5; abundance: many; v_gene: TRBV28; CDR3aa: ASSPGGRLRQPQH
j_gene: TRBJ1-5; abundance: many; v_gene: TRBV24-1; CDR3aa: ATSDSQGGSNQPQH
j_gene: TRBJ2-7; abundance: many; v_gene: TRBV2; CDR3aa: ASRVDRYSYEQY
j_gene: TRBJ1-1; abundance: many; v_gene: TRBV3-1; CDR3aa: ASSQVQGRTEAF
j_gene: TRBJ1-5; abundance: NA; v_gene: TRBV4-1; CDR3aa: ASSYTGISNQPQH
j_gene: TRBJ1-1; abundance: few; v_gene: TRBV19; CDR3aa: ASSIGNRASTEAF
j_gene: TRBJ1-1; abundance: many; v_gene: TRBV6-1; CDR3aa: ASTIEGLNTEAF
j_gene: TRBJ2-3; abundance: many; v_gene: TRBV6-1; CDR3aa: ASSEALARVTDTQY
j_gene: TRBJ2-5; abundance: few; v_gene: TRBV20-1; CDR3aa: SARDLLREPQETQY
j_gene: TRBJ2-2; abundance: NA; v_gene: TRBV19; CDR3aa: ASSIGAGDTGELF
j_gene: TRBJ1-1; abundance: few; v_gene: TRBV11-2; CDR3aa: ASSHHTDSPEAF
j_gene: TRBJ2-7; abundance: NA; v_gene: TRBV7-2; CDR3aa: ASSRLAYSSYEQY
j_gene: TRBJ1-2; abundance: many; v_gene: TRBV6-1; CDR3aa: ASSEAIWGAEGYT
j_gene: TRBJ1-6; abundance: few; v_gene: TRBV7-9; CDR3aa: ASTFRGSNTPLH
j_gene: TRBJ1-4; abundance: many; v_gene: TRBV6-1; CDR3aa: ASIGGLGEKLF
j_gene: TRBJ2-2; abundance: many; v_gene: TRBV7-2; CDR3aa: ASSLAAGSITGELF
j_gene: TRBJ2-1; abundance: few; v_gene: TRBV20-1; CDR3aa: SAPDGYNEQF